Shown below are 20 T cell receptor beta chains from a single sample sequenced in a study of blood T cell repertoires in COVID-19. TCRdb's copy holds only in-frame clones and misses some; the assay was immunoSEQ multiplex PCR. The table includes about 160,000 clones, 90% to 95% detected once. The source material was peripheral blood. Receptors originate from a woman in her fifties or sixties with acute or convalescent COVID-19.

V and J are TRBV28 and TRBJ1-2; TRBD1 agrees at 7 bases. The CDR3 covers 12 residues. With V trimmed by 9 bases and J by 5 bases, 6 bases remained unmatched. CDR1 and CDR2 from the germline V gene are MDHEN and SYDVKM. The CDR3 protein is CASLGTVYGYTF. The DNA for the CDR3 is TGTGCCAGTTTAGGGACAGTATATGGCTACACCTTC.

The chain recombines TRBV30 with TRBJ2-2; D is possibly TRBD1 (6 bases). The CDR3 contains 13 residues. Deletions cut 3 bases from V and 6 bases from J, with 11 bases between. CDR1 is GTSNPN and CDR2 is SVGIG in the germline V gene (reference sequence). CDR3 residues: CAWSAGEAGELFF. CDR3 sequence (DNA): TGTGCCTGGAGCGCAGGGGAAGCCGGGGAGCTGTTTTTT.

In its sample, this clone was seen a few times. The chain combines TRBV12-3 or TRBV12-4 with TRBJ1-1; no clear D. V lost 3 bases and J lost 8, with 10 bases in between. The CDR3 sequence is 12 residues long. In nucleotides, the CDR3 is TGTGCCAGCAGTTTGGAGGGAGTGGAAGCTTTCTTT. The encoded protein is CASSLEGVEAFF.

The chain carries TRBV7-9 and TRBJ2-1; 10 positions match TRBD1. The length of the CDR3 is 15 residues. V lost 5 bases, J lost 9 bases, and 10 bases stayed unmatched. CDR1 is SEHNR and CDR2 is FQNEAQ in the germline V gene (reference sequence). The chain's CDR3 is CASSTWDRGVVEQFF. The DNA for the CDR3 is TGTGCCAGCAGCACCTGGGACAGGGGAGTGGTTGAGCAGTTCTTC.

The rearrangement links TRBV11-2 to TRBJ1-4; a weak D match, TRBD1 (6 bases). The germline V and J ends were trimmed by 1 base and 11 bases, with 17 bases remaining between them. The CDR3 runs 15 residues. Germline lookup yields CDR1 SGHAT and CDR2 FQNNGV. The CDR3 sequence: CASSLVAQGRRKLFF. CDR3 coding DNA: TGTGCCAGCAGCTTAGTCGCTCAGGGGCGCAGGAAACTGTTTTTT.

This clone appeared a single time. The chain joins TRBV6-5 to TRBJ2-7; D may be TRBD2 (7 bases). V was trimmed by 0 bases and J by 2 bases, leaving 14 bases between them. Germline V CDR1 and CDR2: MNHEY, SVGAGI. This CDR3 is built from 16 residues. The CDR3 bases are TGTGCCAGCAGTTACTCGCCCAGGGGAGGGCCCTACGAGCAGTACTTC. Protein sequence: CASSYSPRGGPYEQYF.

The chain is built from TRBV28 and TRBJ2-1, with 15 positions matching TRBD2. From germline, CDR1 is MDHEN and CDR2 SYDVKM. Losses at the gene ends were 8 bases for V and 12 bases for J; bases not matched to a gene: 17. The CDR3 loop spans 17 amino acids. CDR3 DNA sequence: TGTGCCAGCTCGCCCATAGGACTAGCGGGAGGGCACGTCGGGCAGTTCTTC. It codes for CASSPIGLAGGHVGQFF.

V is TRBV18 and J is TRBJ1-2; 7 positions match TRBD1. V shed 4 bases, J shed 3 bases, and the junction held 2 bases outside the gene matches. Looked up from germline, CDR1 is KGHSH and CDR2 is LQKENI. This CDR3 region has 13 residues. This CDR3 reads CASSRTGDYGYTF. For the CDR3, the DNA is TGTGCCAGCTCACGCACAGGGGACTATGGCTACACCTTC. The whole variable domain, filled in from reference TRBV18 and TRBJ1-2, reads NAGVMQNPRHLVRRRGQEARLRCSPMKGHSHVYWYRQLPEEGLKFMVYLQKENIIDESGMPKERFSAEFPKEGPSILRIQQVVRGDSAAYFCASSRTGDYGYTFGSGTRLTVV.

This rearrangement joins TRBV4-1 to TRBJ2-7; the match to TRBD1 covers 8 bases. J was trimmed by 5 bases and V by 2 bases; bases with no gene match: 5. The CDR3 contains 14 residues. Germline lookup yields CDR1 MGHRA and CDR2 YSYEKL. CDR3 in amino acids: CASSQQDRDNEQYF. CDR3 DNA sequence: TGCGCCAGCAGCCAACAGGACAGGGATAACGAGCAGTACTTC.

The rearrangement joins TRBV15 to TRBJ2-2; D is undetermined. Germline assignment: CDR1 LNHNV and CDR2 YYDKDF (reference sequence). V lost 1 base, J lost 5 bases, and 2 bases lay in between. The CDR3 contains 12 residues. The CDR3 sequence is CATSRVTGELFF. CDR3 nucleotides: TGTGCCACCAGCAGAGTAACCGGGGAGCTGTTTTTT.

This clone has a single count. The rearrangement uses TRBV19 and TRBJ2-1; 9 nucleotides align to TRBD2. The CDR3 totals 14 residues. V gave up 1 base and J gave up 8 bases; unmatched junction bases: 3. Germline-derived CDR1 and CDR2 are LNHDA and SQIVND (reference sequence). The CDR3 here is CASSIGAGGYEQFF. CDR3 DNA sequence: TGTGCCAGTAGTATAGGGGCGGGAGGGTATGAGCAGTTCTTC.

J is TRBJ1-3 and V is TRBV18, with D perhaps TRBD1 (5 bases). This CDR3 is 14 amino acids long. Germline CDR1 is KGHSH and CDR2 is LQKENI. Trimming left V 3 bases short and J 8 bases short, with 14 bases between. The CDR3 sequence: CASSPHPRGDTIYF. The CDR3 nucleotides are TGTGCCAGCTCACCCCACCCCCGGGGGGACACCATATATTTT.

This sequence joins TRBV7-6 and TRBJ2-3; tentative D call: TRBD1 (7 bases). CDR3 length equals 17 residues. The ends were cut back, 5 bases at V and 2 bases at J, with 20 bases in the middle. CDR1 is SGHVS and CDR2 is FNYEAQ in the germline V gene. In DNA form, the CDR3 reads TGTGCCAGCAGCCGTCTCACCGGAGGGGGCCCCACAGATACGCAGTATTTT. This translates into CASSRLTGGGPTDTQYF.

This chain uses TRBV28 with TRBJ1-5; D remains ambiguous. Trimming pared 7 bases from V and 6 bases from J, leaving 16 bases between. Germline lookup yields CDR1 MDHEN and CDR2 SYDVKM. CDR3 length equals 14 residues. CDR3 region: CASIRGTRVQPQHF. The CDR3 DNA reads as TGTGCCAGCATTAGAGGTACCCGCGTTCAGCCCCAGCATTTT.

This chain joins TRBV6-5 and TRBJ1-1, with 8 nucleotides matching TRBD1. The V segment lost 5 bases and the J segment 0 bases; nucleotides outside the gene matches: 5. Germline V gives CDR1 MNHEY, CDR2 SVGAGI. The CDR3 covers 15 residues. In DNA, the CDR3 is TGTGCCAGCAGTCCCCGGGACAGGCTGAACACTGAAGCTTTCTTT. Protein: CASSPRDRLNTEAFF.

The rearrangement joins TRBV18 to TRBJ2-5, with 9 bases aligning to TRBD1. Germline V gene lookup returns CDR1 KGHSH and CDR2 LQKENI. CDR3 size: 15 residues. The J segment lost 5 bases and the V segment lost 6 bases, leaving 10 bases of the junction unmatched. The CDR3 coding sequence is TGTGCCAGCTCGACCGGGACAGGGAATTCGGAGACCCAGTACTTC. Translating it yields CASSTGTGNSETQYF.

The gene calls are TRBV4-1 and TRBJ1-2, with D uncertain. This CDR3 spans 15 amino acids. Germline V lookup: CDR1 MGHRA, CDR2 YSYEKL. The V end was cut by 4 bases, the J end by 6 bases, with 18 bases between. The CDR3 DNA follows: TGCGCCAGCAGCCCCCTGGCCGGGAACTCCCATGGCTACACCTTC. Translated, it gives CASSPLAGNSHGYTF.

The chain combines TRBV7-8 with TRBJ1-1; D call uncertain. Germline V gene lookup returns CDR1 SGHVS and CDR2 FQNEAQ. The CDR3 consists of 17 residues. V was cut by 5 bases and J by 0 bases, with 19 bases left in between. Here the CDR3 DNA reads TGTGCCAGCAGCCCACGGATTCTGAGGGCGCTGAACACTGAAGCTTTCTTT. Its protein product is CASSPRILRALNTEAFF.

The chain has TRBV5-1 and TRBJ1-2; D unresolved. This CDR3 has 13 residues. Trimming removed 2 bases from V and 2 bases from J, with 7 bases in between. CDR1 SGHRS and CDR2 YFSETQ come from the germline V gene. The chain's CDR3 is CASSLQQNYGYTF. As DNA, the CDR3 is TGCGCCAGCAGCTTACAACAGAACTATGGCTACACCTTC. The whole variable domain, remainder taken from reference TRBV5-1 and TRBJ1-2, is KAGVTQTPRYLIKTRGQQVTLSCSPISGHRSVSWYQQTPGQGLQFLFEYFSETQRNKGNFPGRFSGRQFSNSRSEMNVSTLELGDSALYLCASSLQQNYGYTFGSGTRLTVV.

This sequence joins TRBV6-5 and TRBJ2-7; 9 bases fit TRBD2. This CDR3 spans 16 amino acids. Germline CDR1 MNHEY, CDR2 SVGAGI. V lost 0 bases to trimming and J lost 1 base; unmatched junction nucleotides: 4. This CDR3 is CASSYSPSGESYEQYF. Here the CDR3 DNA reads TGTGCCAGCAGTTACTCGCCTAGCGGGGAATCCTACGAGCAGTACTTC.